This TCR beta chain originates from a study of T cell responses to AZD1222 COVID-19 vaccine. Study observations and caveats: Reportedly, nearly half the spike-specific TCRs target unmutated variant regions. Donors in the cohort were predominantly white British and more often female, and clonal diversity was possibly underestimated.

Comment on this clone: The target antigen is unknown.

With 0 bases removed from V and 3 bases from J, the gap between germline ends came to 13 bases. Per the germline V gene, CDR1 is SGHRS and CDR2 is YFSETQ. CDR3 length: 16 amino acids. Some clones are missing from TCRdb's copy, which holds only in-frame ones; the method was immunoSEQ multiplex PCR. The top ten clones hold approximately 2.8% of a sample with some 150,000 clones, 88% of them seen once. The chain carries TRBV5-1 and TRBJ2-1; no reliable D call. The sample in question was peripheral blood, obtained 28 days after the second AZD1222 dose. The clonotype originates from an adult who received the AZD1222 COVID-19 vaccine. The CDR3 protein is CASSLGGPSDYNEQFF. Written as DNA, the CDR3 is TGCGCCAGCAGCTTGGGGGGTCCCTCGGACTACAATGAGCAGTTCTTC. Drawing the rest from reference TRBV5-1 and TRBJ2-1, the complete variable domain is KAGVTQTPRYLIKTRGQQVTLSCSPISGHRSVSWYQQTPGQGLQFLFEYFSETQRNKGNFPGRFSGRQFSNSRSEMNVSTLELGDSALYLCASSLGGPSDYNEQFFGPGTRLTVL.